The 8 T cell receptor beta chains presented below share a single source sample, sequenced in a study of cytomegalovirus exposure and HLA in healthy donors. Both 60 Vbeta primers and 13 Jbeta primers went into the PCR. Sequenced by immunoSEQ multiplex PCR; TCRdb stores in-frame clones only, minus some. The sample records 80,000 or so clones, over 70% being singletons. The sequenced sample was PBMCs. Receptors originate from a woman aged 40 to 50 in good health and CMV-seronegative.

The CDR3 protein is CASSLGAGGHYYGYTF. CDR3 nucleotide sequence: TGTGCCAGCAGCTTAGGCGCCGGGGGGCACTACTATGGCTACACCTTC. The genes are TRBV5-4 and TRBJ1-2; the D gene is possibly TRBD1 (6 bases). The CDR3 extends over 16 amino acids. V lost 2 bases to trimming and J lost 3 bases, with 17 bases between them. Germline-derived CDR1 and CDR2 are SGHNT and YYREEE (reference sequence).

V and J are TRBV27 and TRBJ2-1; D call uncertain. Germline-derived CDR1 and CDR2 are MNHEY and SMNVEV (reference sequence). There are 14 residues in the CDR3. V dropped 8 bases and J dropped 0 bases, with 11 bases sitting between them. For the CDR3, the DNA is TGTGCCAGCTGGAGATCTAGCTCCTACAATGAGCAGTTCTTC. Translation: CASWRSSSYNEQFF.

V gene TRBV5-1 combines with J gene TRBJ1-2, with D possibly being TRBD1 (5 bases). V lost 0 bases, J lost 7 bases, and 13 bases lay in between. Germline values: CDR1 SGHRS, CDR2 YFSETQ. This CDR3 has 14 residues. The CDR3 DNA follows: TGCGCCAGCAGCTTGGTTCAGGGCCAGGCTGGCTACACCTTC. Its translation: CASSLVQGQAGYTF.

The gene calls are TRBV23-1 and TRBJ1-2; D is ambiguous. TRBV23-1 is placed among ORFs of uncertain function. The CDR3 spans 18 residues. The ends were cut back, 1 base at V and 4 bases at J, with 22 bases in the middle. CDR3 sequence reads: CASSQYALGSARGYGYTF. The CDR3 nucleotides are TGCGCCAGCAGTCAATATGCGCTCGGCTCTGCCCGGGGCTATGGCTACACCTTC.

The V call is TRBV7-2, the J call TRBJ2-7; 9 bases map to TRBD1. V was clipped by 5 bases and J by 4 bases; unmatched bases: 9. The CDR3 consists of 15 residues. The germline V gene encodes CDR1 SGHTA and CDR2 FQGNSA. In DNA, the CDR3 is TGTGCCAGCAGCACCCCGGGACAGGGTTATTACGAGCAGTACTTC. Its translation is CASSTPGQGYYEQYF.

The chain couples TRBV21-1 to TRBJ2-7; no check of the table's D call, TRBD1, against the DNA was made. TRBV21-1 is assigned pseudogene status. This CDR3 has 20 residues. The CDR3 region is CASIPKVAGERERNHYEQYF. The CDR3 region has the DNA TGTGCCAGCATCCCAAAGGTAGCAGGGGAAAGAGAGCGGAACCACTACGAGCAGTACTTC.

The chain carries TRBV11-2 and TRBJ1-4; D gene ambiguous. Trimming stripped 5 bases from V and 4 bases from J, with 17 bases between. Germline V gene sequence: CDR1 SGHAT, CDR2 FQNNGV. This CDR3 has 16 residues. The CDR3 sequence: CASSLAGKRNNEKLFF. CDR3 coding DNA: TGTGCCAGCAGCCTGGCCGGGAAGCGAAATAATGAAAAACTGTTTTTT. Using reference TRBV11-2 and TRBJ1-4 for the parts outside the CDR3, the full variable domain is EAGVAQSPRYKIIEKRQSVAFWCNPISGHATLYWYQQILGQGPKLLIQFQNNGVVDDSQLPKDRFSAERLKGVDSTLKIQPAKLEDSAVYLCASSLAGKRNNEKLFFGSGTQLSVL.

V usage is TRBV27 and J usage is TRBJ1-5; 8 nucleotides align to TRBD1. Losses at the gene ends were 5 bases for V and 4 bases for J; bases not matched to a gene: 7. CDR3 size: 15 residues. From germline, CDR1 is MNHEY and CDR2 SMNVEV (reference sequence). Written as DNA, the CDR3 is TGTGCCAGCAGTCCTAGCGACAGGGGAAATCAGCCCCAGCATTTT. Translation: CASSPSDRGNQPQHF.